This is a list of T cell receptor beta chains from one sample in a study of shared clonotypes between healthy human individuals. Repertoires were generated with immunoSEQ multiplex PCR, while TCRdb's copy carries only in-frame clones and drops some. The table records some 2,100,000 clones, 90% to 97% of them present only once. The sample comprised naive CD4+ T cells sorted from blood. These receptors all stem from a young man in good health. CDR3s include the opening cysteine and the closing phenylalanine or tryptophan. A D gene is named only where the DNA matches it firmly. Only some rows state a clone size, as once, few, many or a class for expanded clones.

>TRBV10-3|once|TRBJ2-2|-
CAISSISLENTGELFF
TGTGCCATCAGTAGTATCAGCCTGGAGAACACCGGGGAGCTGTTTTTT
>TRBV6-4|-|TRBJ1-6|-
CASSALGGRNSPLHF
TGTGCCAGCAGCGCTCTCGGGGGGAGGAATTCACCCCTCCACTTT
>TRBV5-1|-|TRBJ2-7|-
CASSQVGIYEQYF
TGCGCCAGCAGCCAAGTTGGGATCTACGAGCAGTACTTC
>TRBV11-2|once|TRBJ2-1|-
CASSLRGGPSYNEQFF
TGTGCCAGCAGCTTGCGCGGGGGCCCTTCCTACAATGAGCAGTTCTTC
>TRBV7-2|-|TRBJ2-7|TRBD1
CASSSGQGALYEQYF
TGTGCCAGCAGCTCCGGACAGGGGGCGTTGTACGAGCAGTACTTC
>TRBV2|-|TRBJ2-5|-
CASGIAETQYF
TGTGCCAGCGGGATTGCGGAGACCCAGTACTTC
>TRBV6-1|-|TRBJ2-7|-
CASSERQGLGEQYF
TGTGCCAGCAGTGAACGGCAGGGCTTGGGCGAGCAGTACTTC
>TRBV9|-|TRBJ2-7|TRBD1
CASSVEPQGDAYEQYF
TGTGCCAGCAGCGTAGAACCCCAGGGGGACGCCTACGAGCAGTACTTC
>TRBV2|-|TRBJ2-2|TRBD1
CASSADRALGELFF
TGTGCCAGCAGTGCGGACAGGGCACTCGGGGAGCTGTTTTTT
>TRBV6-1|-|TRBJ1-6|-
CASSGAVWDSPLHF
TGTGCCAGCAGTGGGGCAGTTTGGGATTCACCCCTCCACTTT
>TRBV5-6|-|TRBJ2-1|TRBD1
CASRRDRHNEQFF
TGTGCCAGCAGACGGGACAGACACAATGAGCAGTTCTTC
>TRBV7-6|-|TRBJ1-5|-
CASSLGSGANQPQHF
TGTGCCAGCAGCTTAGGATCAGGGGCTAATCAGCCCCAGCATTTT
>TRBV4-1|-|TRBJ1-2|-
CASSQEANYAVNYGYTF
TGCGCCAGCAGCCAAGAAGCGAATTATGCAGTAAACTATGGCTACACCTTC
>TRBV6-1|once|TRBJ2-3|-
CASTSVKRGTDTQYF
TGTGCCAGCACCTCTGTGAAGCGGGGCACAGATACGCAGTATTTT
>TRBV7-9|-|TRBJ2-7|-
CASSLAQDYEQYF
TGTGCCAGCAGCTTAGCCCAGGACTACGAGCAGTACTTC
>TRBV6-1|-|TRBJ2-7|-
CACTFPNYEQYF
TGTGCCTGCACGTTTCCCAACTACGAGCAGTACTTC
>TRBV4-3|-|TRBJ1-2|-
CASSQDEWTIYGYTF
TGCGCCAGCAGCCAAGACGAATGGACAATCTATGGCTACACCTTC
>TRBV5-1|once|TRBJ2-2|TRBD2
CASSFTSGGLNTGELFF
TGCGCCAGCAGCTTCACTAGCGGGGGACTGAACACCGGGGAGCTGTTTTTT
>TRBV5-1|-|TRBJ2-5|TRBD1
CASSQSHRGGETQYF
TGCGCCAGCAGCCAGAGTCACAGGGGTGGAGAGACCCAGTACTTC
>TRBV4-1|-|TRBJ2-1|-
CASSQDSQGSLYNEQFF
TGCGCCAGCAGCCAAGATTCGCAGGGCAGCCTTTACAATGAGCAGTTCTTC
>TRBV4-2|-|TRBJ2-1|-
CASSQDRGIPYNEQFF
TGTGCCAGCAGCCAAGATCGGGGGATCCCGTACAATGAGCAGTTCTTC
>TRBV28|-|TRBJ1-6|-
CASYQRGSSYNSPLHF
TGTGCCAGCTACCAAAGGGGGAGCTCCTATAATTCACCCCTCCACTTT
>TRBV15|-|TRBJ1-1|TRBD1
CATSSEGANTEAFF
TGTGCCACCAGCTCAGAGGGGGCGAACACTGAAGCTTTCTTT
>TRBV10-3|-|TRBJ1-6|-
CAISEGGTNNSPLHF
TGTGCCATCAGTGAAGGGGGGACAAATAATTCACCCCTCCACTTT
>TRBV30|once|TRBJ2-3|-
CAWPGGDTQYF
TGTGCCTGGCCCGGGGGAGATACGCAGTATTTT
>TRBV6-5|-|TRBJ2-1|-
CASSSSNEQFF
TGTGCCAGCAGTTCAAGCAATGAGCAGTTCTTC
>TRBV11-2|-|TRBJ2-5|-
CASSHSDYLRGTQYF
TGTGCCAGCAGCCACTCGGACTACCTCCGGGGGACCCAGTACTTC
>TRBV4-1|-|TRBJ2-7|TRBD2
CASSQTPGTSGTRFGRHEQYF
TGCGCCAGCAGCCAAACCCCTGGGACTAGCGGGACTCGCTTTGGTCGGCACGAGCAGTACTTC
>TRBV9|-|TRBJ1-6|-
CASSVEGGYNSPLHF
TGTGCCAGCAGCGTGGAAGGGGGGTATAATTCACCCCTCCACTTT
>TRBV5-1|-|TRBJ2-3|TRBD1
CASSLEGQGADTQYF
TGCGCCAGCAGCTTGGAGGGGCAGGGGGCAGATACGCAGTATTTT
>TRBV30|-|TRBJ1-5|-
CAWTENSNQPQHF
TGTGCCTGGACAGAAAATAGCAATCAGCCCCAGCATTTT
>TRBV10-3|-|TRBJ2-5|TRBD2
CATGTSDETQYF
TGTGCCACCGGGACTAGCGATGAGACCCAGTACTTC
>TRBV10-3|few|TRBJ1-5|-
CAISESYGSAQPQHF
TGTGCCATCAGTGAGTCGTACGGGTCGGCTCAGCCCCAGCATTTT
>TRBV2|-|TRBJ2-3|TRBD1
CASSVQGAKLDTQYF
TGTGCCAGCAGTGTACAGGGGGCCAAGCTAGATACGCAGTATTTT
>TRBV2|-|TRBJ2-7|-
CASMRRTPHEQYF
TGTGCCAGCATGCGAAGGACCCCCCACGAGCAGTACTTC
>TRBV19|-|TRBJ1-5|-
CASSIIVSQPQHF
TGTGCCAGTAGTATAATTGTTAGTCAGCCCCAGCATTTT
>TRBV19|-|TRBJ1-2|TRBD1
CASSAQGAGYGYTF
TGTGCCAGTAGTGCACAGGGGGCCGGCTATGGCTACACCTTC
>TRBV2|once|TRBJ2-7|TRBD1
CASRVTGTAYEQYF
TGTGCCAGCAGGGTAACCGGGACAGCCTACGAGCAGTACTTC
>TRBV5-1|-|TRBJ1-3|TRBD1
CASSVTGGTGNTIYF
TGCGCCAGCAGCGTCACAGGGGGCACTGGAAACACCATATATTTT
>TRBV28|-|TRBJ2-1|-
CASFRGERSGNEQFF
TGTGCCAGCTTCAGGGGCGAGAGGTCGGGGAATGAGCAGTTCTTC
>TRBV2|-|TRBJ1-1|-
CASSPGLYDTEAFF
TGTGCCAGCAGCCCGGGACTCTATGACACTGAAGCTTTCTTT
>TRBV5-1|-|TRBJ2-7|TRBD1
CASSSGTGEKLSYEQYF
TGCGCCAGCAGTTCCGGGACAGGGGAAAAACTCTCCTACGAGCAGTACTTC
>TRBV7-2|-|TRBJ1-3|TRBD1
CASSPFPGGSGNTIYF
TGTGCCAGCAGCCCCTTCCCAGGGGGCTCTGGAAACACCATATATTTT
>TRBV19|once|TRBJ2-1|-
CASSIDPAGNEQFF
TGTGCCAGTAGTATAGATCCTGCTGGGAATGAGCAGTTCTTC
>TRBV30|-|TRBJ2-5|TRBD1
CAWSRQGRKETQYF
TGTGCCTGGAGTAGACAGGGCAGAAAAGAGACCCAGTACTTC
>TRBV19|-|TRBJ2-7|-
CASSTAPSSYEQYF
TGTGCCAGTAGTACAGCTCCCTCCTCCTACGAGCAGTACTTC
>TRBV4-1|-|TRBJ1-2|TRBD1
CASSQDRTGNGYTF
TGCGCCAGCAGCCAAGACCGGACAGGGAATGGCTACACCTTC
>TRBV14|few|TRBJ2-2|-
CASSQDGGRATGELFF
TGTGCCAGCAGCCAAGACGGGGGCAGGGCCACCGGGGAGCTGTTTTTT
>TRBV5-8|-|TRBJ1-1|-
CASSLERRNGFF
TGTGCCAGCAGCTTGGAAAGGAGGAATGGTTTCTTT
>TRBV2|-|TRBJ1-5|TRBD1
CASSEFAPDRGNQPQHF
TGTGCCAGCAGTGAATTCGCCCCCGACAGGGGCAATCAGCCCCAGCATTTT
>TRBV5-1|once|TRBJ1-3|-
CASSLRPTEAGNTIYF
TGCGCCAGCAGCTTGAGGCCCACAGAAGCTGGAAACACCATATATTTT
>TRBV5-5|-|TRBJ2-1|-
CASTLRPAVNEQFF
TGTGCCAGCACCCTGCGTCCAGCGGTTAATGAGCAGTTCTTC
>TRBV28|-|TRBJ1-1|-
CASTGGKNTEAFF
TGTGCCAGCACGGGAGGGAAGAACACTGAAGCTTTCTTT
>TRBV28|-|TRBJ2-1|-
CASSLAETYNEQFF
TGTGCCAGCAGTTTGGCGGAAACATACAATGAGCAGTTCTTC
>TRBV6-5|-|TRBJ1-6|-
CASSRGQSNNSPLHF
TGTGCCAGCAGTCGCGGACAGAGCAATAATTCACCCCTCCACTTT
>TRBV5-1|once|TRBJ2-7|-
CASSLDGFYEQYF
TGCGCCAGCAGCTTGGATGGTTTCTACGAGCAGTACTTC
>TRBV5-1|-|TRBJ2-2|-
CASSLATSTTSGELFF
TGCGCCAGCAGCTTGGCCACGTCTACGACGAGCGGGGAGCTGTTTTTT
>TRBV4-3|-|TRBJ2-7|-
CASSRGFGSYEQYF
TGCGCCAGCTCCCGGGGCTTTGGGTCCTACGAGCAGTACTTC
>TRBV11-3|once|TRBJ2-1|TRBD2
CASSLGGLADLGEQFF
TGTGCCAGCAGCTTAGGCGGACTAGCGGACCTTGGTGAGCAGTTCTTC
>TRBV6-6|once|TRBJ1-1|-
CASSPGGGTEAFF
TGTGCCAGCAGTCCCGGGGGAGGCACTGAAGCTTTCTTT